The present T cell receptor (beta chain) was sequenced within a study of blood T cell repertoires in COVID-19. Study-level background: T cells, B-cell-depleted T cells, or PBMCs supplied cDNA or gDNA.

Participants' reported clinical history set cohort assignment. Study processing details: Reference gene primer amplification gave nucleated cell count estimates. TCRdb keeps only in-frame clones here, not all; method: immunoSEQ multiplex PCR. V, J and clone size are taken as reported in that table, and D and trimming were inferred from the DNA itself. The sample lists under 200,000 clones, roughly 90% occurring once. Trimming cost V 1 base and J 2 bases, with 7 bases left between them. Germline assignment: CDR1 MNHEY and CDR2 SVGAGI. This CDR3 contains 14 residues. The source is a woman aged 45 to 65 who had recovered from COVID-19. Sequencing was performed on PBMCs or T cells enriched from blood (not recorded which). V is TRBV6-5 and J is TRBJ2-3, with D possibly matching TRBD2 (6 bases). The CDR3 DNA reads as TGTGCCAGCAGTTACTGGGGGGTCACAGATACGCAGTATTTT. It is translated as CASSYWGVTDTQYF.